This T cell receptor (beta chain) was captured in a study of T cell responses to AZD1222 COVID-19 vaccine. General study points: Recipients of AZD1222 seropositive at baseline numbered only 5 or 6.

On this clone itself: The antigen is undetermined.

This CDR3 comprises 14 residues. V lost 0 bases to trimming and J lost 5 bases, with 12 bases between them. Germline CDR1 and CDR2: GTSNPN and SVGIG (reference sequence). This table comes from immunoSEQ multiplex PCR, and its TCRdb copy is limited to in-frame clones, with some not included. The sample lists 150,000 to 200,000 clones, approximately 89% seen once, with about 1.8% in the top ten. The TCR originated in an adult who received the AZD1222 COVID-19 vaccine. The sequencing here drew on peripheral blood, taken 28 days after the second AZD1222 dose. V usage is TRBV30 and J usage is TRBJ2-3; D gene uncertain. CDR3 protein: CAWSVNLLGDTQYF. The CDR3, as DNA: TGTGCCTGGAGTGTAAACCTCTTAGGAGATACGCAGTATTTT.